The clone carrying this TCR beta chain appeared a single time. Compared with germline, one end of the junction differs, possibly owing to a read error. PCR primers comprised 60 Vbeta and 13 Jbeta primers. Here immunoSEQ multiplex PCR was the method, and the copy in TCRdb shows in-frame clones only, minus some. The table has under 150,000 clones, roughly four fifths seen once. The CDR3 is 13 amino acids. Per germline, CDR1 SGDLS and CDR2 YYNGEE. The sample comes from a study of cytomegalovirus exposure and HLA in healthy donors. The sequenced sample consisted of PBMCs. J is TRBJ2-7 and V is TRBV9, with 8 bases identical to TRBD2. This TCR was sampled from a male donor in good health and CMV-seronegative. The CDR3 reads CASSVGWGGLVRF. The CDR3 nucleotides read TGTGCCAGCAGCGTAGGATGGGGGGGACTAGTCCGCTTC. Using reference TRBV9 and TRBJ2-7 for the parts outside the CDR3, the full variable domain is DSGVTQTPKHLITATGQRVTLRCSPRSGDLSVYWYQQSLDQGLQFLIQYYNGEERAKGNILERFSAQQFPDLHSELNLSSLELGDSALYFCASSVGWGGLVRFGPGTRLTVT.